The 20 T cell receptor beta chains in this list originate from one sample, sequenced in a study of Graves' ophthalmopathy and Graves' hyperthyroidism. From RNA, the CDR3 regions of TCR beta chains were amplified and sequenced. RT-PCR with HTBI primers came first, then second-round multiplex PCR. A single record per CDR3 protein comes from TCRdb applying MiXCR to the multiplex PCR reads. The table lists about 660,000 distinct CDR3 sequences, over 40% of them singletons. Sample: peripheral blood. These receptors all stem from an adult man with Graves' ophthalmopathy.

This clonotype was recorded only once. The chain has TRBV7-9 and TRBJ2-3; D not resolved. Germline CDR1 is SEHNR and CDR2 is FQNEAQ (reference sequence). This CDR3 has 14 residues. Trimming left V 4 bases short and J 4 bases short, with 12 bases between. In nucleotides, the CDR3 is TGTGCCAGCAGCTCAAGGGTTCAGTCAGATACGCAGTATTTT. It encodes CASSSRVQSDTQYF.

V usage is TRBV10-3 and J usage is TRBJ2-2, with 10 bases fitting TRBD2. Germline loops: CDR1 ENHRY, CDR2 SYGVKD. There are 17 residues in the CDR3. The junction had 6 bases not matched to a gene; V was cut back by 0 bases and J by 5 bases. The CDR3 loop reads CAISESPLAGVTGELFF. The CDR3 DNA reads TGTGCCATCAGTGAGTCACCCCTAGCGGGGGTGACCGGGGAGCTGTTTTTT.

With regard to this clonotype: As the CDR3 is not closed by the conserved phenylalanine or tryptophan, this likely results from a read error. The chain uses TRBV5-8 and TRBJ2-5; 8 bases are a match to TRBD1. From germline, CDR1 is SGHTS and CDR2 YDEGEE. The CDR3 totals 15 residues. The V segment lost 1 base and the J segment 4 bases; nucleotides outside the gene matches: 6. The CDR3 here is CASSLLDRDGETQYC. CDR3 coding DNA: TGTGCCAGCAGCTTGTTGGACAGGGATGGAGAGACCCAGTACTGC.

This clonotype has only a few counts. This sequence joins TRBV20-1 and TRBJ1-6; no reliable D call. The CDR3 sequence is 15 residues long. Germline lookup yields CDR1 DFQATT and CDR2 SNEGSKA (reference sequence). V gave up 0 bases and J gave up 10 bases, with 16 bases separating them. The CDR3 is CSARDPSRGSSPLHF. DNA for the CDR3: TGCAGTGCTAGAGATCCCTCGCGAGGGAGCTCACCCCTCCACTTT.

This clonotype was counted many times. CDR3 in DNA: TGTGCCAGCAGTCCTACAGGGTGGAATTCACCCCTCCACTTT. Its translation is CASSPTGWNSPLHF. V and J are TRBV2 and TRBJ1-6, with D possibly TRBD1 on 6 matching bases. V was pared by 5 bases and J by 7 bases, with 12 bases between. There are 14 residues in the CDR3. Germline CDR1 and CDR2: SNHLY and FYNNEI.

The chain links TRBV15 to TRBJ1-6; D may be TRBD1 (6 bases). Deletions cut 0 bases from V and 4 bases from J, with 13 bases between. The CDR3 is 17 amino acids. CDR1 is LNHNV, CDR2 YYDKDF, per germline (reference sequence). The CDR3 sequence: CATSRDPGQLYNSPLHF. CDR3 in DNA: TGTGCCACCAGCAGAGACCCCGGACAGCTTTATAATTCACCCCTCCACTTT.

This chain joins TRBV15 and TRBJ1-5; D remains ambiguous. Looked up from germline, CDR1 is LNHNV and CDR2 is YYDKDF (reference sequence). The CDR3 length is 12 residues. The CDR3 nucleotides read TGTGCTAGAGCCGACATCAATCAGCCCCAGCATTTT. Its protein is CARADINQPQHF. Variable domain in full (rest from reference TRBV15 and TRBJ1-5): DAMVIQNPRYQVTQFGKPVTLSCSQTLNHNVMYWYQQKSSQAPKLLFHYYDKDFNNEADTPDNFQSRRPNTSFCFLDIRSPGLGDTAMYLCARADINQPQHFGDGTRLSIL.

The DNA of the CDR3 is TGTGCCAGCAGTCTTGTCAGGGATTACACTGAAGCTTTCTTT. Protein: CASSLVRDYTEAFF. The chain is built from TRBV25-1 and TRBJ1-1; the D gene is possibly TRBD1 (5 bases). In germline, CDR1 is MGHDK, CDR2 SYGVNS. V was shortened by 5 bases and J by 3 bases, with 13 bases between the two germline ends. CDR3 length: 14 residues.

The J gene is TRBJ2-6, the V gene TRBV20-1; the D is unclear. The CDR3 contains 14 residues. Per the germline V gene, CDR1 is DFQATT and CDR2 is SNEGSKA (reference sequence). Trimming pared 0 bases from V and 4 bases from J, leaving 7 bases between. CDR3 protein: CSARDQKGANVLTF. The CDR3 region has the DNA TGCAGTGCTAGAGATCAGAAGGGGGCCAACGTCCTGACTTTC.

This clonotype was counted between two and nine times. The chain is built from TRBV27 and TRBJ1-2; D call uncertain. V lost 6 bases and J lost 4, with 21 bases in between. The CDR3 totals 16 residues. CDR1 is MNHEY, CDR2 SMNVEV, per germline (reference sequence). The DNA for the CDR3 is TGTGCCAGCAGCAGCTCCGAAGCGAGCCCTCTCTATGGCTACACCTTC. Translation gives CASSSSEASPLYGYTF.

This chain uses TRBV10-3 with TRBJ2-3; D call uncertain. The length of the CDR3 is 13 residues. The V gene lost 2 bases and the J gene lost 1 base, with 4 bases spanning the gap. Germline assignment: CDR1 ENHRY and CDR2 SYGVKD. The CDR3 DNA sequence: TGTGCCATCAGTGAGCGCGGCACAGATACGCAGTATTTT. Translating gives CAISERGTDTQYF.

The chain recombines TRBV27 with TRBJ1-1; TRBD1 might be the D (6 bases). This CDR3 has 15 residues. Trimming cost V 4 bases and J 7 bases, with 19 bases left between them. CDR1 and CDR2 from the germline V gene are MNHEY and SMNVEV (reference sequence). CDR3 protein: CASSSFQGLSGEAFF. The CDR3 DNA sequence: TGTGCCAGCAGTTCATTTCAGGGGTTAAGTGGTGAAGCTTTCTTT.

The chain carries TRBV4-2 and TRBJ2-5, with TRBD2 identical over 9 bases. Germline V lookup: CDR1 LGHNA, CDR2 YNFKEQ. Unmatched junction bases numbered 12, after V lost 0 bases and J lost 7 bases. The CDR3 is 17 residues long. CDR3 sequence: CASSQEGLAGAPVTQYF. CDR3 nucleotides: TGTGCCAGCAGCCAAGAGGGGTTAGCGGGAGCCCCGGTGACCCAGTACTTC.

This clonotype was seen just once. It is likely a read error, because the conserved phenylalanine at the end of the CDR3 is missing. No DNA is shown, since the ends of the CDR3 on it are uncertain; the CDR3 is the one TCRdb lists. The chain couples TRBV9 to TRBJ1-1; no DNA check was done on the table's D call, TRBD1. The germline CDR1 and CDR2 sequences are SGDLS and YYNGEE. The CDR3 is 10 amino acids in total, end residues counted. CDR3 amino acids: CASIRGPTNY.

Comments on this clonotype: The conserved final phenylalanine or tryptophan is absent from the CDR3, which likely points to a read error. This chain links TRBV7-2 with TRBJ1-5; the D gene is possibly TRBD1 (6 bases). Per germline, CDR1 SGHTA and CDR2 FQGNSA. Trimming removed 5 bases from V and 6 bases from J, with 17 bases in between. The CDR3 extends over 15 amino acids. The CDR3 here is CASSPGQTGSQPQHS. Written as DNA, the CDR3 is TGTGCCAGCAGCCCGGGACAAACGGGGAGTCAGCCCCAGCATTCT.

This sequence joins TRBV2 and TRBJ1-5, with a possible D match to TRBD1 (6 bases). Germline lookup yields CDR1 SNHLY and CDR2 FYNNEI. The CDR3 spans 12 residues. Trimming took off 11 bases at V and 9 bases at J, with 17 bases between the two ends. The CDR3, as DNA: TGTGCCGCATCATTACAGGGAACGCCCCAGCATTTT. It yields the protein CAASLQGTPQHF.

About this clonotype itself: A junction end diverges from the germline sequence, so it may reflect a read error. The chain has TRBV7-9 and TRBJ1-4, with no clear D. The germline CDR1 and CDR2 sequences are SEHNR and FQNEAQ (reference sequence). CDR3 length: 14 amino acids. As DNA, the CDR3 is TGTGCCACCAGCAGAGACCTGATGACCGAAAAACTGTTTTTT. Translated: CATSRDLMTEKLFF.

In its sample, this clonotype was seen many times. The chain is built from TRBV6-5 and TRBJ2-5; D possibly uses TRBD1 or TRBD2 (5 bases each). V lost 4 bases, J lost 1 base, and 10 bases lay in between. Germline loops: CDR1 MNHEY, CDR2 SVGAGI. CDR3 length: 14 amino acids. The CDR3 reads CASSSRDPQETQYF. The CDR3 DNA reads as TGTGCCAGCAGTTCCAGGGACCCCCAAGAGACCCAGTACTTC.

In DNA, the CDR3 is TGTGCCAGCAGTTACACAAGCACGGGACGATACTCCTACGAGCAGTACTTC. It specifies CASSYTSTGRYSYEQYF. The chain is built from TRBV5-6 and TRBJ2-7, with D perhaps TRBD1 or TRBD2 (5 bases each). The CDR3 spans 17 residues. The V end was cut by 5 bases, the J end by 0 bases, with 21 bases between. The germline CDR1 and CDR2 sequences are SGHDT and YYEEEE. The full variable domain, in which reference TRBV5-6 and TRBJ2-7 provide the parts outside the CDR3, is DAGVTQSPTHLIKTRGQQVTLRCSPKSGHDTVSWYQQALGQGPQFIFQYYEEEERQRGNFPDRFSGHQFPNYSSELNVNALLLGDSALYLCASSYTSTGRYSYEQYFGPGTRLTVT.

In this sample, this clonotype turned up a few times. DNA of the CDR3: TGTGCCAGCAGTGAAATAGGGACAGGGTCTCAGCCCCAGCATTTT. Translating gives CASSEIGTGSQPQHF. This rearrangement joins TRBV6-1 to TRBJ1-5, with TRBD1 identical over 9 bases. Germline CDR1 is MNHNS and CDR2 is SASEGT. The CDR3 totals 15 residues. V trimming: 2 bases; J trimming: 6 bases; junction bases outside the gene matches: 5.